What follows is one T cell receptor (beta chain) and its context. What it binds is not known. The library came from three nested PCR rounds adapted from ARM-PCR protocols. TCRdb re-derived calls from the multiplex PCR reads in MiXCR, one entry per CDR3 protein. Among around 71,000 distinct CDR3 sequences listed, approximately 77% were seen once. These data belong to a study of tumor and adjacent non-tumor tissue in lung cancer. Study conclusions and caveats: Significantly higher TCR diversity was found in tumor than normal lung.

This sample's RNA came from whole unsorted tissue. Between August and November 2014, newly diagnosed, chemotherapy-naive lung cancer patients underwent thoracic surgery in China. The ends were cut back, 5 bases at V and 0 bases at J, with 23 bases in the middle. The CDR3 contains 19 residues. The clonotype originates from a woman aged 40 to 50 with non-small cell lung cancer. The V call is TRBV12-3 or TRBV12-4, the J call TRBJ2-1; a possible D gene is TRBD1 (6 bases). Sequencing input: lung tumor tissue. The CDR3 coding sequence is TGTGCCAGCAGTGTTAAAGGGGGTCTAGTGGGGAGCTCCTACAATGAGCAGTTCTTC. Amino acid sequence: CASSVKGGLVGSSYNEQFF.